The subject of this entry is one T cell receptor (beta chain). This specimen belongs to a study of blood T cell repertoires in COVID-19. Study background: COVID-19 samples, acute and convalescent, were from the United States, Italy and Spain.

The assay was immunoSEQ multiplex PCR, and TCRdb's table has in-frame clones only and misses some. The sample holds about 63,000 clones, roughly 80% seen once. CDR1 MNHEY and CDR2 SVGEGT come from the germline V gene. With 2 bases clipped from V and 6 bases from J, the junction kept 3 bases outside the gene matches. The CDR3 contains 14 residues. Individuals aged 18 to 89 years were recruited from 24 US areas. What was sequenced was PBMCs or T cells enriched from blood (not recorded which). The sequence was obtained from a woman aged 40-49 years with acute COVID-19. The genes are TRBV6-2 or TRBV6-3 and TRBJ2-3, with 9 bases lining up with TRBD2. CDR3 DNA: TGTGCCAGCAGTTACATCAGCGGGAGGGATACGCAGTATTTT. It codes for CASSYISGRDTQYF.